These T cell receptor beta chains were read from a single sample in a study of blood T cell repertoires in COVID-19. The table came from immunoSEQ multiplex PCR; TCRdb's copy has only in-frame clones and leaves some out. The data hold roughly 330,000 clones, with roughly 87% observed a single time. Sequencing input: peripheral blood. These TCRs come from a man aged 30 to 39 with COVID-19, enrolled during active disease. The CDR3 runs from the conserved cysteine through the conserved F or W. D genes are given only for firm matches. The size of a clone is reported for some rows only, either as once, few or many, or as a class for expanded clones.

>-|TRBV5-6|TRBJ1-2|TRBD1
TGTGCCAGCAGCCCAGGGACAGACTGGCGTCATGGCTACACCTTC
CASSPGTDWRHGYTF
>-|TRBV2|TRBJ1-5|TRBD1
TGTGCCAGCACTAGGGACAGCTCAAACAATCAGCCCCAGCATTTT
CASTRDSSNNQPQHF
>-|TRBV5-6|TRBJ2-7|-
TGTGCCAGCAGCTTGGCCCCCAGGGCATACGAGCAGTACTTC
CASSLAPRAYEQYF
>-|TRBV6-2/TRBV6-3|TRBJ1-5|TRBD1
TGTGCCAGCAGTTACTACCGGACAGGGGAGGACCAGCCCCAGCATTTT
CASSYYRTGEDQPQHF
>-|TRBV15|TRBJ2-7|-
TGTGCCACCAGCAGAGATCGGAGAGGCTCCTACGAGCAGTACTTC
CATSRDRRGSYEQYF
>once|TRBV18|TRBJ1-1|-
TGTGCCAGCTCACCGGTGGGGGGGAACACTGAAGCTTTCTTT
CASSPVGGNTEAFF
>-|TRBV30|TRBJ2-5|-
TGTGCCTGGAGTGCTCGGGGAAGAGGGGAGACCCAGTACTTC
CAWSARGRGETQYF
>once|TRBV6-1|TRBJ1-2|-
TGTGCCAGCAGTGACAGGGCGGGAGGTGCTAACTATGGCTACACCTTC
CASSDRAGGANYGYTF
>-|TRBV28|TRBJ2-1|TRBD2
TGTGCCAGCAGTTGGGCGGGAGGCGGCAATGAGCAGTTCTTC
CASSWAGGGNEQFF
>-|TRBV6-5|TRBJ1-3|-
TGTGCCAGCAGTTACGCCAGGGGAATCTCTGGAAACACCATATATTTT
CASSYARGISGNTIYF
>-|TRBV7-9|TRBJ1-1|TRBD1
TGTGCCAGCAGCTGGGACAGGAGTAGGGACACTGAAGCTTTCTTT
CASSWDRSRDTEAFF